Below, 12 T cell receptor beta chains from the same sample are listed, as sequenced in a study of shared clonotypes between healthy human individuals. Sequencing was performed with immunoSEQ multiplex PCR; in TCRdb, only in-frame clones are kept and a portion is missing. Of 190,000 or so clones listed, approximately 62% are singletons. Sequencing input: memory CD4+ T cells sorted from blood. Subset denoted: CD45RA-negative fraction. Receptors were obtained from a man aged 30 to 45 in good health.

The chain uses TRBV5-1 and TRBJ2-7, with a possible D match to TRBD1 (5 bases). Deletions cut 0 bases from V and 5 bases from J, with 6 bases between. The CDR3 totals 12 residues. Germline assignment: CDR1 SGHRS and CDR2 YFSETQ. The CDR3 is CASSLVRDEQYF. As DNA, the CDR3 is TGCGCCAGCAGCTTGGTCAGGGACGAGCAGTACTTC.

V and J are TRBV27 and TRBJ2-7; TRBD2 matches 10 bases. Germline CDR1 is MNHEY and CDR2 is SMNVEV (reference sequence). This CDR3 is 14 amino acids long. V shed 8 bases, J shed 7 bases, and the junction held 11 bases outside the gene matches. CDR3 nucleotide sequence: TGTGCCAGCTCCCCACTAGCGGGAACGGGAGAGCAGTACTTC. Amino acid sequence: CASSPLAGTGEQYF.

This clone was counted a few times. The chain employs TRBV11-2 and TRBJ2-7, with D maybe TRBD1 (5 bases). Between the trimmed V and J ends, which lost 6 bases and 5 bases, there was a span of 11 bases. Germline CDR1 SGHAT, CDR2 FQNNGV. This CDR3 has 12 residues. This CDR3 reads CASSKGVHEQYF. The CDR3 coding sequence is TGTGCCAGCAGTAAAGGGGTCCACGAGCAGTACTTC.

The chain couples TRBV18 to TRBJ2-3; weak D call: TRBD2 (6 bases). The CDR3 sequence is 17 residues long. From germline, CDR1 is KGHSH and CDR2 LQKENI. V dropped 4 bases and J dropped 5 bases, with 22 bases sitting between them. The CDR3 DNA reads as TGTGCCAGCTCACAATATCGCGGCGCGGGGTCTGGAGATACGCAGTATTTT. Its protein product is CASSQYRGAGSGDTQYF. Looking up the rest from reference TRBV18 and TRBJ2-3 gives the full variable domain: NAGVMQNPRHLVRRRGQEARLRCSPMKGHSHVYWYRQLPEEGLKFMVYLQKENIIDESGMPKERFSAEFPKEGPSILRIQQVVRGDSAAYFCASSQYRGAGSGDTQYFGPGTRLTVL.

The chain employs TRBV29-1 and TRBJ2-1, with D possibly being TRBD1 (6 bases). The CDR3 contains 11 residues. V was clipped by 8 bases and J by 8 bases, with 13 bases between them. Looked up from germline, CDR1 is SQVTM and CDR2 is ANQGSEA. The CDR3 DNA reads TGCAGCTCAGGGGAATTCGATGAGCAGTTCTTC. This encodes CSSGEFDEQFF.

In this sample, this clone turned up once. The V gene is TRBV15, the J gene TRBJ2-5, with 11 bases lining up with TRBD2. Germline CDR1 reads LNHNV; CDR2 reads YYDKDF (reference sequence). Germline trimming cut 5 bases from V and 1 base from J; bases unmatched to any gene: 12. This CDR3 is built from 18 residues. Here the CDR3 DNA reads TGTGCCACCAGCCCTCTCTCCTTCGGGACTAGCGGCCAAGAGACCCAGTACTTC. It is translated as CATSPLSFGTSGQETQYF.

V and J are TRBV5-5 and TRBJ1-1; D not resolved. Germline assignment: CDR1 SGHKS and CDR2 YYEKEE (reference sequence). The CDR3 contains 14 residues. V lost 0 bases and J 4 bases, leaving 10 bases between the germline ends. The CDR3 sequence is CASSLDTTATEAFF. In DNA form, the CDR3 reads TGTGCCAGCAGCTTGGACACGACGGCCACTGAAGCTTTCTTT.

This chain uses TRBV28 with TRBJ2-5; TRBD2 matches at 10 bases. This CDR3 spans 16 amino acids. V shed 5 bases and J 5 bases; nucleotides not matched to a gene: 11. Looked up from germline, CDR1 is MDHEN and CDR2 is SYDVKM. The CDR3 DNA follows: TGTGCCAGCAGTCCACCCTCGACTAGCGGGTGGGAGACCCAGTACTTC. Translation: CASSPPSTSGWETQYF.

The chain couples TRBV9 to TRBJ1-3, with a weak D call TRBD1 (5 bases). V shed 3 bases and J shed 2 bases, with 9 bases lying between them. This CDR3 is 14 amino acids long. Germline V gene data show CDR1 as SGDLS and CDR2 as YYNGEE. For the CDR3, the DNA is TGTGCCAGCAGCGAGGGGCATACTGGAAACACCATATATTTT. Protein: CASSEGHTGNTIYF.

The chain carries TRBV4-3 and TRBJ2-2; unclear D gene. This CDR3 has 14 residues. The germline V gene has CDR1 LGHNA and CDR2 YSLEER. V was clipped by 0 bases and J by 8 bases, with 10 bases between them. CDR3 region: CASSQDWPPGELFF. In nucleotides, the CDR3 is TGCGCCAGCAGCCAAGATTGGCCCCCGGGGGAGCTGTTTTTT.

In its sample, this clone is large (0.1 to 1%). The chain employs TRBV2 and TRBJ2-2, with TRBD1 identical over 9 bases. The junction had 2 bases not matched to a gene; V was cut back by 4 bases and J by 5 bases. This CDR3 comprises 14 residues. Per the germline V gene, CDR1 is SNHLY and CDR2 is FYNNEI. DNA of the CDR3: TGTGCCAGCAGTGGGACAGGGGAGACCGGGGAGCTGTTTTTT. Its protein product is CASSGTGETGELFF.

The count of this clone is one. The chain uses TRBV7-6 and TRBJ2-3, with D maybe TRBD1 (5 bases). Germline CDR1 is SGHVS and CDR2 is FNYEAQ. V lost 1 base and J lost 5, with 13 bases in between. This CDR3 contains 15 residues. In nucleotides, the CDR3 is TGTGCCAGCAGCTTAGGCCCAGGGTCGGGAGATACGCAGTATTTT. Protein sequence: CASSLGPGSGDTQYF.